This T cell receptor beta chain comes out of a study of blood T cells in healthy people across ages (dated by TCRdb to about 2015). Background for the entire study: Template switching captured roughly one uniquely barcoded TCR beta cDNA molecule per two T cells in model experiments. The donors were split into four age groups: young (average approximately 16 years), middle-aged (roughly 39), aged (about 56) and long-lived (about 74). Two additional independent replicas of 1 million unique cDNA reads from the same blood draw were analyzed for two donors (one aged 18 to 30 and one aged 80 or older). To avoid experimental bias, donors of different ages were spread randomly across the sequencing lanes. The study measured age-related changes in TCR beta repertoire diversity using deep sequencing normalized with unique cDNA molecular identifiers. The paper's findings and limits, for the study overall: Because profiling used bulk unsorted PBMCs, naive and antigen-experienced compartments could not be compared conclusively. Estimates of total diversity from one million sequenced T cells were regarded as lower bounds and underestimates. A strong correlation was found between observed TCR beta diversity and the percentage of naive T cells measured by flow cytometry. Because the CMV infection status of the donors was unknown, age-related changes in expanded clonotypes may potentially have been confounded. Observed TCR beta diversity per million T cells fell roughly linearly with age, and a significant reduction was already apparent by age around 40. Compared with the aged group, more naive CD4+ T cells, fewer expanded clones and increased TCR diversity were shown by the long-lived group, suggesting age selection.

Library method: 5' RACE. The reads were generated on an Illumina HiSeq 2500. A second PCR of 7 to 11 cycles was performed with a sample-barcoded 5' primer and a J-beta primer mix. A template-switch 5' adaptor carrying 12 random nucleotides introduced a unique molecular identifier onto each TCR beta cDNA molecule. Each sample yielded at least 3 million CDR3-containing paired-end reads. All of the RNA was converted into first-strand cDNA using the Mint cDNA synthesis kit, with a TRBC-specific oligonucleotide serving as the primer. All cDNA was treated with uracil-DNA glycosylase and then went through a first 18-cycle PCR with the universal primers M1SS and BC2_uni_R. As for the authors' bioinformatics: For normalization, 1 million high-quality reads, each with a distinct molecular identifier, were randomly selected from each sample. Reads sharing molecular identifiers were discarded rather than binned into consensus sequences. MiTCR, run with a Q25 quality threshold and the strictest error-elimination algorithm, handled CDR3 identification, clonotype clustering and error correction. Lower-bound total TCR beta diversity was estimated with a nonparametric unseen species model using Euler transformation. The public reads were reanalyzed by TCRdb: fastp trimming at Q25, MiXCR alignment, in-frame beta chains only. Every CDR3 protein is listed once, alongside the most common genes and DNA of its rows. TCRdb, not the original authors, processed these V and J calls. Across this sample there are about 1.8 million distinct CDR3 sequences, with around 48% seen only once. The ten largest clones represent approximately 2% of the sample.

Counted from cysteine to phenylalanine, this CDR3 has 15 amino acids. CDR3 DNA only is kept here, 45 bases in frame from base 1. The germline V end is reduced by 0 bases and the J end by 11 bases; junction bases left unmatched: 5. CDR1 and CDR2 were assigned from the germline V gene as SGHRS and YFSETQ. On this clonotype itself: This receptor's antigen is unknown. Base-call qualities are not available, and no considerably larger clone is one nucleotide away.

The donors were around 39 Caucasian individuals from Russia, aged 6 to 90 years, who were systemically healthy. Each donor gave ten milliliters of peripheral blood, collected into EDTA-treated Vacutainer tubes. Ficoll-Paque density-gradient centrifugation was used to isolate PBMCs, with at least 6.5 million per sample. Trizol reagent was used to extract total RNA from PBMCs, with at least 5.5 micrograms per sample. The percentages of naive CD45RAhigh/CD27high T cells were determined by flow cytometry on a PBMC aliquot from every donor. This clonotype originated in a woman in her thirties or forties in good health. The rearrangement joined TRBV5-1 to TRBJ2-1, with 13 central nucleotides matching TRBD2. The sample comprised blood. The nucleotides are TGCGCCAGCAGCTTGGGACTAGCGGGGGGCACTCAGCAGTTCTTC. This translates into CASSLGLAGGTQQFF.